Listed below are T cell receptor beta chains from one sample, sequenced in a study of cytomegalovirus exposure and HLA in healthy donors. Measured with immunoSEQ multiplex PCR; TCRdb has only the in-frame clones, and not every one. This table holds about 170,000 clones, roughly 85% found once. Sequences were obtained from PBMCs. These receptor sequences come from a boy younger than 10 in good health and CMV-seronegative. The CDR3 runs from the conserved cysteine through the conserved F or W. The D gene is left open where the match is weak. Clone sizes are given selectively: once, few, many, or a class where the clone is expanded.

V gene,D gene,clone size,J gene,CDR3 protein,CDR3 DNA
TRBV10-3,TRBD1,.,TRBJ1-1,CAISSPPDRGTEAFF,TGTGCCATCAGTTCCCCCCCAGACAGGGGCACTGAAGCTTTCTTT
TRBV10-2,.,.,TRBJ2-2,CASRKGGTGELFF,TGCGCCAGCAGAAAAGGGGGCACCGGGGAGCTGTTTTTT
TRBV18,TRBD1,.,TRBJ1-6,CASSMDRGESPLHF,TGTGCCAGCTCAATGGACAGGGGTGAATCACCCCTCCACTTT
TRBV5-6,.,few,TRBJ2-5,CASSLDPEETQYF,TGTGCCAGCAGCTTGGATCCCGAAGAGACCCAGTACTTC
TRBV27,TRBD2,.,TRBJ2-5,CASRGTSGGAGSETQYF,TGTGCCAGCAGAGGAACTAGCGGGGGGGCCGGGTCGGAGACCCAGTACTTC
TRBV27,TRBD1,.,TRBJ2-1,CASSLGTGLNEQFF,TGTGCCAGCAGTTTGGGGACAGGGCTCAATGAGCAGTTCTTC
TRBV2,.,.,TRBJ1-1,CASSRQKMNTEAFF,TGTGCCAGCAGTAGACAGAAAATGAACACTGAAGCTTTCTTT
TRBV10-1,.,once,TRBJ2-2,CASSDSTSGELFF,TGCGCCAGCAGTGATTCGACTAGCGGGGAGCTGTTTTTT
TRBV15,TRBD2,.,TRBJ2-4,CATSRASGGVINIQYF,TGTGCCACCAGCAGAGCGAGCGGGGGGGTTATAAACATTCAGTACTTC
TRBV10-1,TRBD1,.,TRBJ2-2,CASSVRQGMNTGELFF,TGCGCCAGCAGTGTTAGACAGGGGATGAACACCGGGGAGCTGTTTTTT
TRBV11-3,.,once,TRBJ2-2,CASSFEGGTGELFF,TGTGCCAGCAGCTTCGAAGGGGGAACCGGGGAGCTGTTTTTT
TRBV4-2,.,.,TRBJ2-2,CASSQEARIANTGELFF,TGTGCCAGCAGCCAAGAAGCGCGCATCGCGAACACCGGGGAGCTGTTTTTT
TRBV6-1,TRBD2,.,TRBJ2-3,CASSQTSGGDTQYF,TGTGCCAGCAGCCAGACTAGCGGGGGAGATACGCAGTATTTT
TRBV11-2,TRBD1,.,TRBJ2-2,CASSLWDRVRLSGTGELFF,TGTGCCAGCAGCTTATGGGACAGGGTCCGACTAAGCGGCACCGGGGAGCTGTTTTTT
TRBV2,.,.,TRBJ2-3,CASSAVPDTQYF,TGTGCCAGCAGTGCCGTCCCAGATACGCAGTATTTT
TRBV6-5,TRBD1,.,TRBJ2-2,CASSYTGAGELFF,TGTGCCAGCAGTTATACAGGGGCCGGGGAGCTGTTTTTT
TRBV21-1,.,.,TRBJ1-4,CASSKGQNEEKLFF,TGTGCCAGCAGCAAAGGACAGAACGAAGAAAAACTGTTTTTT
TRBV30,.,.,TRBJ1-1,CAWTPIDSPRTEAFF,TGTGCCTGGACGCCGATAGACAGCCCGAGGACTGAAGCTTTCTTT
TRBV7-2,.,.,TRBJ2-1,CASSFLPDNEQFF,TGTGCCAGCAGCTTCCTCCCCGACAATGAGCAGTTCTTC
TRBV5-4,.,.,TRBJ2-2,CASSLGGPFHTGELFF,TGTGCCAGCAGCTTGGGCGGGCCGTTCCATACCGGGGAGCTGTTTTTT
TRBV14,.,few,TRBJ1-1,CASSPAAGSVTEAFF,TGTGCCAGCAGCCCAGCGGCAGGATCGGTCACTGAAGCTTTCTTT
TRBV2,.,.,TRBJ2-5,CASDQVSQETQYF,TGTGCCAGCGATCAGGTCAGCCAAGAGACCCAGTACTTC
TRBV2,.,.,TRBJ2-1,CASSEKTLSYNEQFF,TGTGCCAGCAGTGAGAAGACTCTCTCCTACAATGAGCAGTTCTTC
TRBV10-3,.,.,TRBJ1-1,CAIRRIQGTEAFF,TGTGCCATCAGACGGATACAGGGAACTGAAGCTTTCTTT
TRBV30,TRBD1,once,TRBJ1-1,CALNAGTGRTEAFF,TGTGCCTTAAACGCCGGGACAGGGAGGACTGAAGCTTTCTTT
TRBV5-1,.,.,TRBJ1-2,CASSLEIGDIGYGYTF,TGCGCCAGCAGCTTGGAAATTGGGGACATTGGGTATGGCTACACCTTC
TRBV15,TRBD1,once,TRBJ2-5,CATSPDRGVETQYF,TGTGCCACCAGCCCGGACAGGGGTGTTGAGACCCAGTACTTC
TRBV29-1,.,.,TRBJ1-2,CSVLFDSRYTF,TGCAGCGTACTGTTCGACTCGCGCTACACCTTC
TRBV15,TRBD1,.,TRBJ2-3,CATSRDPGTGGTDTQYF,TGTGCCACCAGCAGAGACCCCGGGACAGGGGGCACAGATACGCAGTATTTT
TRBV10-2,TRBD1,.,TRBJ1-6,CASSDSTGEQSPLHF,TGCGCCAGCAGTGATTCCACAGGGGAGCAATCACCCCTCCACTTT
TRBV6-5,TRBD1,.,TRBJ2-5,CASRQGAKETQYF,TGTGCCAGCAGACAGGGGGCGAAAGAGACCCAGTACTTC
TRBV7-8,TRBD2,.,TRBJ2-1,CASKGGTSGSAGSHEQFF,TGTGCCAGCAAAGGGGGGACTAGCGGGAGCGCCGGAAGCCATGAGCAGTTCTTC
TRBV6-5,TRBD1,once,TRBJ1-1,CASSPYRGNTEAFF,TGTGCCAGCAGTCCTTACAGGGGGAACACTGAAGCTTTCTTT
TRBV2,.,.,TRBJ1-4,CASSDVAGSDEKLFF,TGTGCCAGCAGTGATGTCGCGGGATCCGATGAAAAACTGTTTTTT
TRBV28,TRBD1,.,TRBJ1-1,CASRPWTGTGLGVGWERTEAFF,TGTGCCAGCAGACCCTGGACGGGGACAGGGCTGGGGGTGGGCTGGGAAAGGACTGAAGCTTTCTTT
TRBV7-9,TRBD1,.,TRBJ1-2,CASSLRTGSGYTF,TGTGCCAGCAGCTTAAGGACAGGGAGCGGCTACACCTTC
TRBV2,TRBD2,.,TRBJ2-7,CATVERESYEQYF,TGTGCCACCGTGGAGCGGGAGTCCTACGAGCAGTACTTC
TRBV9,TRBD2,few,TRBJ2-1,CASSVATLANEQFF,TGTGCCAGCAGCGTAGCCACACTAGCGAATGAGCAGTTCTTC
TRBV4-1,TRBD1,.,TRBJ2-3,CASSQPYRDRASDTQYF,TGCGCCAGCAGCCAACCATATCGGGACAGGGCTTCAGATACGCAGTATTTT
TRBV5-1,TRBD2,.,TRBJ2-3,CASSFSGRWADTQYF,TGCGCCAGCAGCTTTAGCGGGAGATGGGCAGATACGCAGTATTTT
TRBV6-5,.,.,TRBJ1-1,CASTRDLQGEAFF,TGTGCCAGCACGCGGGACCTCCAGGGCGAAGCTTTCTTT
TRBV7-6,TRBD1,.,TRBJ2-7,CASSLGGTGGYEQYF,TGTGCCAGCAGCTTAGGGGGGACAGGGGGATACGAGCAGTACTTC
TRBV5-1,.,.,TRBJ2-1,CASSMATAGLYNEQFF,TGCGCCAGCAGCATGGCGACGGCGGGTCTCTACAATGAGCAGTTCTTC
TRBV5-4,TRBD1,.,TRBJ2-5,CASSLGPRQGETQYF,TGTGCCAGCAGCTTGGGACCGCGACAGGGAGAGACCCAGTACTTC
TRBV11-3,.,.,TRBJ1-1,CASSFTPGTEAFF,TGTGCCAGCAGCTTCACTCCGGGCACTGAAGCTTTCTTT
TRBV10-1,TRBD1,once,TRBJ1-2,CASGRGNYGYTF,TGCGCCAGCGGCAGGGGGAACTATGGCTACACCTTC
TRBV5-1,.,.,TRBJ2-5,CASSPPAGRETQYF,TGCGCCAGCAGCCCCCCGGCAGGTCGAGAGACCCAGTACTTC
TRBV30,.,.,TRBJ2-1,CAWSGWRGEESYNEQFF,TGTGCCTGGAGTGGGTGGCGCGGGGAGGAATCCTACAATGAGCAGTTCTTC
TRBV6-1,TRBD1,.,TRBJ1-5,CASSWTGNNQPQHF,TGTGCCAGCAGTTGGACAGGGAACAATCAGCCCCAGCATTTT
TRBV15,.,.,TRBJ2-6,CATSREHPGSGANVLTF,TGTGCCACCAGCAGAGAACATCCAGGCTCTGGGGCCAACGTCCTGACTTTC